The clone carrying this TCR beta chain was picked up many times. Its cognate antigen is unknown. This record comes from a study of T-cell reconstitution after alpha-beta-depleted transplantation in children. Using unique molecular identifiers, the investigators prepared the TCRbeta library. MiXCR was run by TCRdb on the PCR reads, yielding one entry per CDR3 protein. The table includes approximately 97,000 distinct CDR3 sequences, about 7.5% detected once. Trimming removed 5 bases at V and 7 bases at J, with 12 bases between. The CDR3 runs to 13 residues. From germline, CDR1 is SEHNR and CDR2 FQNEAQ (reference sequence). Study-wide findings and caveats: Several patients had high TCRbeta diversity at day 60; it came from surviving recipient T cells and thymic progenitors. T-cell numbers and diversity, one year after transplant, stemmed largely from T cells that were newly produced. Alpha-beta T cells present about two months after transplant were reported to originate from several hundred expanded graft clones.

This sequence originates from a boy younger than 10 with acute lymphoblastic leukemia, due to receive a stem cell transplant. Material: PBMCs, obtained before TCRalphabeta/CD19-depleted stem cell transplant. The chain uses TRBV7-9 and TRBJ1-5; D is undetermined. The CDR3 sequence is CASSDRREQPQHF. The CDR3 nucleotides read TGTGCCAGCAGCGACCGAAGAGAACAGCCCCAGCATTTT.